The 19 T cell receptor beta chains reported below all come from one sample, sequenced in a study of blood T cell repertoires in COVID-19. Repertoires were generated with immunoSEQ multiplex PCR, while TCRdb's copy carries only in-frame clones and drops some. Here the sample spans approximately 310,000 clones, approximately 85% being singletons. Material: PBMCs or T cells enriched from blood (not recorded which). These TCRs come from a young man who had recovered from COVID-19.

The chain is built from TRBV19 and TRBJ1-5; D gene uncertain. From germline, CDR1 is LNHDA and CDR2 SQIVND (reference sequence). The CDR3 loop spans 14 amino acids. V was cut by 5 bases and J by 0 bases, with 8 bases left in between. CDR3 in DNA: TGTGCCAGTAGTCCCGGGTCTAGCAATCAGCCCCAGCATTTT. Its translation is CASSPGSSNQPQHF. The full variable domain, completed using reference TRBV19 and TRBJ1-5, is DGGITQSPKYLFRKEGQNVTLSCEQNLNHDAMYWYRQDPGQGLRLIYYSQIVNDFQKGDIAEGYSVSREKKESFPLTVTSAQKNPTAFYLCASSPGSSNQPQHFGDGTRLSIL.

This chain uses TRBV6-5 with TRBJ1-6; maybe TRBD1 (6 bases). There are 14 residues in the CDR3. Trimming pared 2 bases from V and 5 bases from J, leaving 7 bases between. CDR1 MNHEY and CDR2 SVGAGI come from the germline V gene. The CDR3 region is CASSYGQNNSPLHF. CDR3 bases: TGTGCCAGCAGTTACGGACAGAATAATTCACCCCTCCACTTT.

The chain uses TRBV25-1 and TRBJ2-3, with a weak D call TRBD2 (7 bases). Trimming cost V 2 bases and J 4 bases, with 13 bases left between them. Germline lookup yields CDR1 MGHDK and CDR2 SYGVNS. This CDR3 region has 15 residues. The CDR3 coding sequence is TGTGCCAGCAGTGAACCGGGGGCGGGAGCAGATACGCAGTATTTT. It translates to CASSEPGAGADTQYF.

The chain joins TRBV5-3 to TRBJ2-4, with 8 bases aligning to TRBD1. TRBV5-3 is sorted into the ORF group, with uncertain function. The CDR3 totals 15 residues. V lost 4 bases, J lost 7 bases, and 10 bases stayed unmatched. The CDR3 DNA follows: TGTGCCAGAAGCAATAGGACAGGGCCAAAGAACATTCAGTACTTC. Protein sequence: CARSNRTGPKNIQYF.

This clone appeared a single time. The rearrangement uses TRBV13 and TRBJ2-7, with D perhaps matching TRBD1 (5 bases). Per the germline V gene, CDR1 is PRHDT and CDR2 is FYEKMQ (reference sequence). The CDR3 sequence is 14 residues long. Trimming took 5 bases from V and 3 from J, leaving 14 bases between them. CDR3 protein: CASSASTELYEQYF. The CDR3 DNA reads as TGTGCCAGCAGCGCATCGACAGAACTCTACGAGCAGTACTTC.

The chain links TRBV7-9 to TRBJ2-1; 8 bases fit TRBD1. V gave up 8 bases and J gave up 9 bases; unmatched junction bases: 6. The germline V gene encodes CDR1 SEHNR and CDR2 FQNEAQ (reference sequence). This CDR3 comprises 12 residues. In DNA, the CDR3 is TGTGCCAGCGGACAGGGTTTCAGTGAGCAGTTCTTC. Its protein is CASGQGFSEQFF.

This clone was seen once. The V gene is TRBV2, the J gene TRBJ2-7, with 9 nucleotides matching TRBD1. Looked up from germline, CDR1 is SNHLY and CDR2 is FYNNEI. There are 14 residues in the CDR3. V gave up 8 bases and J gave up 0 bases; unmatched junction bases: 5. The CDR3 sequence: CASVPGQGSYEQYF. CDR3 nucleotides: TGTGCCAGCGTTCCGGGACAGGGCTCCTACGAGCAGTACTTC.

This chain links TRBV21-1 with TRBJ2-3; the table's D gene call, TRBD1, was not cross checked with the DNA. TRBV21-1 is assigned pseudogene status. The CDR3 runs to 19 residues. The CDR3 region has the DNA TGTGCCAGCAGCAAAAAAAACCCGGTCCCGGGACAGTTCACAGATACGCAGTATTTT. The encoded protein is CASSKKNPVPGQFTDTQYF.

V and J are TRBV3-1 (or the pseudogene TRBV3-2) and TRBJ1-2; a weak D match, TRBD1 (5 bases). Germline CDR1 is LGHDT and CDR2 is YNNKEL (reference sequence). V lost 2 bases, J lost 1 base, and 11 bases lay in between. This CDR3 has 15 residues. Written as DNA, the CDR3 is TGTGCCAGCAGCCAAAGGGGACTGCTTAACTATGGCTACACCTTC. Its protein product is CASSQRGLLNYGYTF.

This chain connects TRBV18 to TRBJ2-7; maybe TRBD1 (6 bases). Germline V gene lookup returns CDR1 KGHSH and CDR2 LQKENI. This CDR3 is 14 amino acids long. V shed 4 bases and J shed 0 bases, with 10 bases lying between them. CDR3 amino acids: CASSQRTVSYEQYF. CDR3 in DNA: TGTGCCAGCTCACAAAGGACAGTCTCCTACGAGCAGTACTTC.

This clone has only a few counts. V gene TRBV3-1 (or the pseudogene TRBV3-2) combines with J gene TRBJ2-2, with 13 nucleotides matching TRBD2. V shed 4 bases and J 6 bases; nucleotides not matched to a gene: 2. CDR1 and CDR2 (germline): LGHDT, YNNKEL (reference sequence). There are 15 residues in the CDR3. CDR3 loop: CASSLTSGGSGELFF. The CDR3, as DNA: TGTGCCAGCAGCCTGACTAGCGGGGGGTCCGGGGAGCTGTTTTTT.

This clone was counted a few times. The rearrangement links TRBV25-1 to TRBJ2-6; no clear D gene. This CDR3 is built from 15 residues. Germline loops: CDR1 MGHDK, CDR2 SYGVNS. V lost 2 bases, J lost 4 bases, and 9 bases lay in between. The CDR3 nucleotides read TGTGCCAGCAGTGAAGAAGCTTCCGGGGCCAACGTCCTGACTTTC. Translated: CASSEEASGANVLTF.

The rearrangement uses TRBV5-1 and TRBJ2-2, with 9 bases matching TRBD2. CDR1 SGHRS and CDR2 YFSETQ come from the germline V gene. The CDR3 contains 17 residues. Germline trimming cut 0 bases from V and 4 bases from J; bases unmatched to any gene: 7. CDR3 sequence reads: CASSLAVQRGATGELFF. The CDR3, as DNA: TGCGCCAGCAGCTTGGCGGTCCAGCGGGGGGCCACCGGGGAGCTGTTTTTT.

The V call is TRBV5-6, the J call TRBJ1-2, with TRBD1 matching 7 bases. Germline CDR1 and CDR2: SGHDT and YYEEEE. Trimming at V came to 1 base and at J to 8 bases, leaving 11 bases not matched to a gene. This CDR3 has 15 amino acids. CDR3 region: CASSLFYRGSGGYTF. Written as DNA, the CDR3 is TGTGCCAGCAGCTTGTTTTACAGGGGAAGTGGAGGCTACACCTTC.

The rearrangement links TRBV4-1 to TRBJ2-7; 7 bases match TRBD1. The CDR3 length is 15 residues. Unmatched junction bases numbered 3, after V lost 0 bases and J lost 1 base. CDR1 and CDR2 from the germline V gene are MGHRA and YSYEKL. CDR3 sequence (DNA): TGCGCCAGCAGCCAAGAGCCGGGACAGTCCTACGAGCAGTACTTC. Amino acid sequence: CASSQEPGQSYEQYF.

The chain has TRBV12-2 and TRBJ1-2. TRBV12-2 is assigned pseudogene status. The CDR3 is made up of 12 amino acids. The CDR3 DNA follows: TGTGCAAGTCGCTTCTCGGGTTTTGGCTACACCTTC. Its protein is CASRFSGFGYTF.

This chain joins TRBV3-1 (or the pseudogene TRBV3-2) and TRBJ1-2; 8 bases match TRBD1. Germline trimming cut 1 base from V and 8 bases from J; bases unmatched to any gene: 6. The CDR3 has 14 amino acids. Germline CDR1 is LGHDT and CDR2 is YNNKEL (reference sequence). For the CDR3, the DNA is TGTGCCAGCAGCCAAGCGGCAGGGGGCTTGGGCTACACCTTC. Residues: CASSQAAGGLGYTF.

The chain has TRBV19 and TRBJ2-5; D gene unclear. V dropped 0 bases and J dropped 7 bases, with 6 bases sitting between them. This CDR3 has 12 residues. The germline V gene encodes CDR1 LNHDA and CDR2 SQIVND (reference sequence). The CDR3 spells CASSIDSRTQYF. For the CDR3, the DNA is TGTGCCAGTAGTATAGATTCGAGGACCCAGTACTTC.

The gene calls are TRBV7-9 and TRBJ2-2; possibly TRBD2 for D (5 bases). V dropped 4 bases and J dropped 0 bases, with 21 bases sitting between them. From germline, CDR1 is SEHNR and CDR2 FQNEAQ (reference sequence). The CDR3 is 19 residues long. The CDR3 spells CASSSRLSGKTTNTGELFF. For the CDR3, the DNA is TGTGCCAGCAGCTCCCGACTGTCGGGGAAAACTACGAACACCGGGGAGCTGTTTTTT.